The next 8 T cell receptor beta chains were all read from a single sample in a study of blood T cell repertoires in COVID-19. TCRdb's table, derived via immunoSEQ multiplex PCR, lists solely in-frame clones and lacks some. The data hold fewer than 150,000 clones, with roughly 80% observed a single time. Sequenced material: peripheral blood. All receptors come from a woman older than 75 with acute or convalescent COVID-19.

The gene calls are TRBV18 and TRBJ2-2; D uncertain. V shed 4 bases and J shed 5 bases, with 11 bases lying between them. In germline, CDR1 is KGHSH, CDR2 LQKENI. The CDR3 runs to 14 residues. The CDR3: CASSQNQKTGELFF. CDR3 coding DNA: TGTGCCAGCTCACAGAATCAGAAAACCGGGGAGCTGTTTTTT.

The V and J genes are TRBV6-4 and TRBJ2-5; weak D call: TRBD2 (6 bases). The CDR3 extends over 14 amino acids. CDR1 is MRHNA, CDR2 SNTAGT, per germline. Between the trimmed V and J ends, which lost 6 bases and 5 bases, there was a span of 16 bases. CDR3 coding DNA: TGTGCCAGCAGCGGAGGGGCTCATCGGGAGACCCAGTACTTC. This gives the protein CASSGGAHRETQYF.

This CDR3 is CASSSRQGSGYTF. The CDR3 nucleotides read TGTGCCAGCAGTTCCAGACAGGGCTCTGGCTACACCTTC. The chain employs TRBV6-2 or TRBV6-3 and TRBJ1-2, with 7 bases matching TRBD1. This CDR3 has 13 residues. Trimming took 4 bases from V and 7 from J; bases not matched to a gene: 6. CDR1 is MNHEY, CDR2 SVGEGT, per germline.

The V gene is TRBV9, the J gene TRBJ2-5; TRBD1 agrees at 8 bases. Losses at the gene ends were 3 bases for V and 5 bases for J; bases not matched to a gene: 6. Germline V gene sequence: CDR1 SGDLS, CDR2 YYNGEE. The CDR3 totals 14 residues. The CDR3 loop reads CASSARTGLETQYF. CDR3 DNA: TGTGCCAGCAGCGCTAGGACAGGGTTGGAGACCCAGTACTTC.

This chain links TRBV30 with TRBJ2-7; possible D gene TRBD2, 6 bases. This CDR3 comprises 14 residues. V lost 0 bases and J lost 3, with 12 bases in between. CDR1 GTSNPN and CDR2 SVGIG come from the germline V gene (reference sequence). CDR3 amino acids: CAWSVRGNLYEQYF. The CDR3 DNA is TGTGCCTGGAGTGTACGGGGGAACCTCTACGAGCAGTACTTC.

V usage is TRBV5-1 and J usage is TRBJ1-6; D is uncertain. The V end was cut by 4 bases, the J end by 7 bases, with 18 bases between. From germline, CDR1 is SGHRS and CDR2 YFSETQ. The CDR3 runs to 16 residues. This chain's CDR3 is CASSPQLAGGNSPLHF. The DNA for the CDR3 is TGCGCCAGCAGCCCGCAACTGGCGGGAGGAAATTCACCCCTCCACTTT.

The V and J genes are TRBV6-5 and TRBJ2-3; the D gene is possibly TRBD2 (6 bases). Germline V gives CDR1 MNHEY, CDR2 SVGAGI. This CDR3 is built from 15 residues. Trimming cost V 2 bases and J 1 base, with 10 bases left between them. CDR3 sequence reads: CASSYEGLRTDTQYF. Written as DNA, the CDR3 is TGTGCCAGCAGTTACGAGGGACTCCGCACAGATACGCAGTATTTT.

This clone was seen a handful of times. The chain recombines TRBV21-1 with TRBJ2-2; the D call of TRBD1 is as the table states it, not checked on the DNA. TRBV21-1 is a recognized pseudogene. The CDR3 runs 16 residues. CDR3 sequence (DNA): TGTGCCAGCAGCAAAGTACTAAGAGGGGGAACCGGGGAGCTGTTTTTT. It specifies CASSKVLRGGTGELFF.